The entry that follows covers one T cell receptor (beta chain) sequence. Antigen specificity is unknown. The data stem from a study of T cell responses to AZD1222 COVID-19 vaccine. Study-level findings and limits: It was only after the peak T cell response that any repertoires were sampled.

Profiling relied on immunoSEQ multiplex PCR, and the TCRdb table lists in-frame clones only, not all of them. The data hold around 80,000 clones, with approximately 85% observed a single time. The sequence derives from an adult who received the AZD1222 COVID-19 vaccine. The sample consisted of peripheral blood, taken 28 days after the second AZD1222 dose.

This CDR3 is CASSQVRGLGSEQYF. In DNA, the CDR3 is TGTGCCAGCAGCCAAGTACGAGGACTAGGGAGCGAGCAGTACTTC. The chain combines TRBV14 with TRBJ2-7, with 7 bases that match TRBD2. Losses at the gene ends were 1 base for V and 6 bases for J; bases not matched to a gene: 9. The CDR3 totals 15 residues. Germline values: CDR1 SGHDN, CDR2 FVKESK.